A single sample is the source of the 27 T cell receptor beta chains below, sequenced in a study of blood T cell repertoires in COVID-19. Assay: immunoSEQ multiplex PCR; the TCRdb copy retains only in-frame clones and omits some. The table lists 100,000 or so clones, 85% of them singletons. Sequenced sample: peripheral blood. These receptors all come from a woman aged 70 to 79 with active or convalescent COVID-19.

The chain couples TRBV6-6 to TRBJ1-1, with D unclear. This CDR3 comprises 14 residues. V dropped 8 bases and J dropped 0 bases, with 13 bases sitting between them. Germline CDR1 is MNHNY and CDR2 is SVGAGI (reference sequence). The CDR3 is CASVRPSVNTEAFF. In DNA form, the CDR3 reads TGTGCCAGCGTCAGGCCATCGGTGAACACTGAAGCTTTCTTT.

Written as DNA, the CDR3 is TGTGCCAGCAGTATCCGGGATTTCCCCTACGAGCAGTACTTC. Protein sequence: CASSIRDFPYEQYF. The chain uses TRBV6-5 and TRBJ2-7, with D perhaps matching TRBD2 (5 bases). The V gene lost 5 bases and the J gene lost 2 bases, with 13 bases spanning the gap. Germline lookup yields CDR1 MNHEY and CDR2 SVGAGI. The CDR3 has 14 residues.

The J gene is TRBJ1-3, the V gene TRBV28, with a tentative D call TRBD1 (6 bases). V lost 6 bases to trimming and J lost 0 bases, with 12 bases between them. Per germline, CDR1 MDHEN and CDR2 SYDVKM. CDR3 length: 15 residues. This chain's CDR3 is CASRPVGASGNTIYF. As DNA, the CDR3 is TGTGCCAGCAGGCCGGTGGGGGCCTCTGGAAACACCATATATTTT.

The chain links TRBV13 to TRBJ2-5, with a weak D call TRBD1 (6 bases). Trimming cost V 0 bases and J 5 bases, with 13 bases left between them. The V gene's germline CDR1 is PRHDT and CDR2 FYEKMQ (reference sequence). CDR3 length: 15 residues. CDR3 DNA: TGTGCCAGCAGCTTAGGCAGCGGTAGGGGGGAGACCCAGTACTTC. Protein sequence: CASSLGSGRGETQYF.

The chain combines TRBV10-3 with TRBJ2-7; TRBD1 matches at 7 bases. The V gene end was trimmed by 5 bases and the J gene end by 3 bases; junction bases not matched to a gene: 4. From germline, CDR1 is ENHRY and CDR2 SYGVKD. This CDR3 spans 13 amino acids. The DNA of the CDR3 is TGTGCCATCAGTACAGGGGTCCACTACGAGCAGTACTTC. Amino acid sequence: CAISTGVHYEQYF.

This clone has just a few counts. The CDR3 sequence is CASSAPGQLYEQYF. The CDR3 coding sequence is TGTGCCAGCAGCGCCCCGGGACAGCTATACGAGCAGTACTTC. This sequence joins TRBV5-5 and TRBJ2-7; 7 bases are shared with TRBD1. CDR1 and CDR2 from the germline V gene are SGHKS and YYEKEE (reference sequence). The CDR3 loop spans 14 amino acids. With 4 bases clipped from V and 4 bases from J, the junction kept 8 bases outside the gene matches.

This chain connects TRBV28 to TRBJ2-7; 7 nucleotides match TRBD1. CDR1 and CDR2 (germline): MDHEN, SYDVKM. Losses at the gene ends were 4 bases for V and 4 bases for J; bases not matched to a gene: 10. The CDR3 is made up of 15 amino acids. The CDR3, as DNA: TGTGCCAGCAGTTCGACCGACAGGGTAGAATACGAGCAGTACTTC. Translated: CASSSTDRVEYEQYF.

The rearrangement joins TRBV19 to TRBJ2-7; 9 positions match TRBD1. J gave up 4 bases and V 4 bases, and 8 bases lay outside the gene matches. The CDR3 runs 15 residues. Germline CDR1 and CDR2: LNHDA and SQIVND (reference sequence). CDR3 coding DNA: TGTGCCAGTAGTAAACTTGGGACAGGGCCATACGAGCAGTACTTC. Protein: CASSKLGTGPYEQYF. Looking up the rest from reference TRBV19 and TRBJ2-7 gives the full variable domain: DGGITQSPKYLFRKEGQNVTLSCEQNLNHDAMYWYRQDPGQGLRLIYYSQIVNDFQKGDIAEGYSVSREKKESFPLTVTSAQKNPTAFYLCASSKLGTGPYEQYFGPGTRLTVT.

The chain carries TRBV6-6 and TRBJ1-1; D is uncertain. This CDR3 has 16 residues. The germline V gene has CDR1 MNHNY and CDR2 SVGAGI (reference sequence). Trimming removed 2 bases from V and 0 bases from J, with 13 bases in between. The CDR3 region has the DNA TGTGCCAGCAGTTACCCCGGAGGCAGCATGAACACTGAAGCTTTCTTT. The encoded protein is CASSYPGGSMNTEAFF.

The chain carries TRBV7-2 and TRBJ1-1; the D gene is possibly TRBD1 (5 bases). The V end lost 5 bases, the J end lost 3 bases, and 10 bases lay between the germline ends. Germline V gene sequence: CDR1 SGHTA, CDR2 FQGNSA. The CDR3 loop spans 13 amino acids. The CDR3 loop is CASSPFRDTEAFF. CDR3 bases: TGTGCCAGCAGCCCATTCAGGGACACTGAAGCTTTCTTT.

This clone was seen more than once but under ten times. The chain combines TRBV11-2 with TRBJ2-3, with a possible D match to TRBD2 (5 bases). V was shortened by 5 bases and J by 5 bases, with 14 bases between the two germline ends. This CDR3 has 14 residues. Germline V lookup: CDR1 SGHAT, CDR2 FQNNGV. CDR3 DNA sequence: TGTGCCAGCAGCCGCCGACTATGGCGAGATACGCAGTATTTT. This gives the protein CASSRRLWRDTQYF.

Turning to this clone: A read error may produce the germline difference seen at one junction end. V gene TRBV7-7 combines with J gene TRBJ2-1; TRBD2 might be the D (6 bases). The CDR3 runs 13 residues. The germline gives CDR1 SSHAT, CDR2 FNYEAQ (reference sequence). As DNA, the CDR3 is TGTGCTAGCAGCCGGGACTCAGGGAATGAGCAGTTCTTC. This translates into CASSRDSGNEQFF.

About this clone: Mismatch with germline at one junction end may stem from a read error. The chain recombines TRBV2 with TRBJ1-3; tentatively, D is TRBD1 (5 bases). The length of the CDR3 is 14 residues. Germline CDR1 reads SNHLY; CDR2 reads FYNNEI. The CDR3 spells CASGDQGSGNTIYF. CDR3 nucleotide sequence: TGTGCCAGCGGTGACCAGGGATCTGGAAACACCATATATTTT.

This clone has just a few counts. V and J are TRBV7-2 and TRBJ2-7; 9 nucleotides match TRBD2. The CDR3 consists of 14 residues. Trimming at V came to 4 bases and at J to 2 bases, leaving 3 bases not matched to a gene. CDR1 is SGHTA, CDR2 FQGNSA, per germline. CDR3 nucleotide sequence: TGTGCCAGCAGCTCGCGGGGGGGAGCCTACGAGCAGTACTTC. This translates into CASSSRGGAYEQYF.

The V call is TRBV24-1, the J call TRBJ2-3, with 7 nucleotides matching TRBD1. The V segment lost 4 bases and the J segment 0 bases; nucleotides outside the gene matches: 6. Germline V gene lookup returns CDR1 KGHDR and CDR2 SFDVKD. The CDR3 extends over 16 amino acids. The CDR3: CATSDPGTASTDTQYF. The CDR3 DNA is TGTGCCACCAGTGACCCAGGGACAGCTAGCACAGATACGCAGTATTTT.

V is TRBV28 and J is TRBJ2-1; 11 nucleotides align to TRBD2. J lost 4 bases, V lost 4 bases, and 3 bases had no gene match. The germline gives CDR1 MDHEN, CDR2 SYDVKM. The CDR3 loop spans 15 amino acids. The CDR3 region has the DNA TGTGCCAGCAGTTCACTAGCGGGGGATTACAATGAGCAGTTCTTC. It yields the protein CASSSLAGDYNEQFF.

V is TRBV15 and J is TRBJ1-5; TRBD1 matches 7 bases. CDR3 length equals 14 residues. CDR1 and CDR2 from the germline V gene are LNHNV and YYDKDF (reference sequence). V gave up 4 bases and J gave up 7 bases; unmatched junction bases: 7. The CDR3 is CATSIQIQGQPQHF. In nucleotides, the CDR3 is TGTGCCACCAGCATCCAAATACAGGGGCAGCCCCAGCATTTT.

The chain links TRBV12-3 or TRBV12-4 to TRBJ1-1; TRBD1 matches at 7 bases. With 6 bases clipped from V and 4 bases from J, the junction kept 5 bases outside the gene matches. This CDR3 is built from 13 residues. The CDR3 DNA follows: TGTGCCAGCAGCTTACAGGGGAGCACTGAAGCTTTCTTT. Its protein is CASSLQGSTEAFF.

This rearrangement joins TRBV4-1 to TRBJ1-5, with TRBD1 matching over 7 bases. Germline V lookup: CDR1 MGHRA, CDR2 YSYEKL. The CDR3 covers 14 residues. J lost 4 bases, V lost 4 bases, and 4 bases had no gene match. CDR3 sequence (DNA): TGCGCCAGCAGCCCGCCGACAGGGAATCAGCCCCAGCATTTT. Translation gives CASSPPTGNQPQHF.

The chain combines TRBV19 with TRBJ2-5, with TRBD1 identical over 9 bases. Looked up from germline, CDR1 is LNHDA and CDR2 is SQIVND (reference sequence). Trimming removed 5 bases from V and 0 bases from J; junction bases left unmatched: 13. CDR3 length equals 18 residues. CDR3: CASSPNRGQGGYQETQYF. The CDR3 nucleotides are TGTGCCAGTAGTCCGAACAGGGGGCAAGGCGGGTACCAAGAGACCCAGTACTTC. The full variable domain, rest sourced from reference TRBV19 and TRBJ2-5, is DGGITQSPKYLFRKEGQNVTLSCEQNLNHDAMYWYRQDPGQGLRLIYYSQIVNDFQKGDIAEGYSVSREKKESFPLTVTSAQKNPTAFYLCASSPNRGQGGYQETQYFGPGTRLLVL.

The V call is TRBV28, the J call TRBJ2-1, with TRBD2 matching 7 bases. After removal of 4 bases from V and 5 bases from J, the junction contained 14 bases not matched to a gene. CDR3 length: 17 residues. Germline lookup yields CDR1 MDHEN and CDR2 SYDVKM. CDR3 nucleotide sequence: TGTGCCAGCAGTTCGACTAGCAGGAGGAGGAACAACAATGAGCAGTTCTTC. It is translated as CASSSTSRRRNNNEQFF.

This clone was counted only a few times. The J gene is TRBJ2-1, the V gene TRBV3-1 (or the pseudogene TRBV3-2); 9 bases match TRBD1. The germline V gene encodes CDR1 LGHDT and CDR2 YNNKEL (reference sequence). Trimming took 2 bases from V and 5 from J; bases not matched to a gene: 7. This CDR3 has 16 residues. CDR3 loop: CASSQPGTGSHNEQFF. Here the CDR3 DNA reads TGTGCCAGCAGCCAACCCGGGACAGGGTCCCACAATGAGCAGTTCTTC.

This chain links TRBV6-5 with TRBJ2-5, with TRBD2 matching 10 bases. This CDR3 contains 15 residues. Unmatched junction bases numbered 7, after V lost 5 bases and J lost 4 bases. CDR1 is MNHEY and CDR2 is SVGAGI in the germline V gene. The CDR3 DNA reads TGTGCCAGCAGTATCCTAGCGGGAGACTCAGAGACCCAGTACTTC. This translates into CASSILAGDSETQYF.

About this clone itself: This sample includes further DNA sequences coding for the same CDR3. The V gene is TRBV9, the J gene TRBJ1-2; possible D gene TRBD1, 5 bases. This CDR3 has 13 amino acids. The germline gives CDR1 SGDLS, CDR2 YYNGEE. The ends were cut back, 0 bases at V and 8 bases at J, with 11 bases in the middle. This CDR3 is CASSVEGGAGYTF. In nucleotides, the CDR3 is TGTGCCAGCAGCGTAGAGGGAGGGGCCGGCTACACCTTC. The entire variable domain, with the rest obtained from reference TRBV9 and TRBJ1-2, is as follows: DSGVTQTPKHLITATGQRVTLRCSPRSGDLSVYWYQQSLDQGLQFLIQYYNGEERAKGNILERFSAQQFPDLHSELNLSSLELGDSALYFCASSVEGGAGYTFGSGTRLTVV.

This chain joins TRBV6-7 and TRBJ2-1; 8 bases are shared with TRBD2. TRBV6-7 is identified as an open reading frame with a role that is uncertain. The length of the CDR3 is 14 residues. V lost 0 bases to trimming and J lost 12 bases; unmatched junction nucleotides: 7. The CDR3 nucleotides are TGTGCCAGCAGTTACTCGCGAACGGGACTAGTGCAGTTCTTC. Protein product: CASSYSRTGLVQFF.

The V call is TRBV2, the J call TRBJ2-1, with 7 bases that match TRBD2. The germline CDR1 and CDR2 sequences are SNHLY and FYNNEI. The CDR3 is made up of 14 amino acids. Trimming cost V 6 bases and J 1 base; bases outside gene matches: 3. The chain's CDR3 is CASRRLASYNEQFF. DNA of the CDR3: TGTGCCAGCAGAAGACTAGCTTCCTACAATGAGCAGTTCTTC.

This chain joins TRBV7-2 and TRBJ1-1; TRBD1 might be the D (6 bases). The V gene's germline CDR1 is SGHTA and CDR2 FQGNSA. V lost 2 bases and J 4 bases, leaving 8 bases between the germline ends. This CDR3 has 13 amino acids. The CDR3 nucleotides read TGTGCCAGCAGCTTACCGGACAGCACTGAAGCTTTCTTT. Its protein is CASSLPDSTEAFF.